The clone carrying this T cell receptor beta chain was observed a single time. The target antigen is unknown. Some clones are missing from TCRdb's copy, which holds only in-frame ones; the method was immunoSEQ multiplex PCR. The sample carries over 350,000 clones, approximately 86% recorded once. This sample stems from a study of Ad26.COV2.S vaccination and SARS-CoV-2 variants. Study overall: Participants got Ad26.COV2.S intramuscularly, once or twice 56 days apart.

V was shortened by 1 base and J by 4 bases, with 10 bases between the two germline ends. The CDR3 is 14 amino acids. Germline lookup yields CDR1 LNHDA and CDR2 SQIVND (reference sequence). Sample treatment: 15 to 20 received Ad26.COV2.S at low or high dose, single or two shots; roughly five received placebo; per-sample allocation not given. After the first vaccine or placebo injection, samples were drawn on day 63. Wuhan-strain spike was delivered by a replication-incompetent Ad26 vector. Whole-study results and caveats: Higher spike-specific TCR breadth was found in vaccine recipients than in placebo recipients.

The chain joins TRBV19 to TRBJ1-2, with D possibly TRBD1 on 5 matching bases. The clonotype originates from a person aged 18-65 years who received the Ad26.COV2.S COVID-19 vaccine or a placebo. The specimen was peripheral blood, collected in a trial of Ad26.COV2.S vaccine versus placebo. The CDR3 protein is CASSIVRDGYGYTF. The CDR3 DNA is TGTGCCAGTAGTATAGTTAGGGACGGCTATGGCTACACCTTC. Together with reference TRBV19 and TRBJ1-2, the CDR3 gives the full variable domain: DGGITQSPKYLFRKEGQNVTLSCEQNLNHDAMYWYRQDPGQGLRLIYYSQIVNDFQKGDIAEGYSVSREKKESFPLTVTSAQKNPTAFYLCASSIVRDGYGYTFGSGTRLTVV.